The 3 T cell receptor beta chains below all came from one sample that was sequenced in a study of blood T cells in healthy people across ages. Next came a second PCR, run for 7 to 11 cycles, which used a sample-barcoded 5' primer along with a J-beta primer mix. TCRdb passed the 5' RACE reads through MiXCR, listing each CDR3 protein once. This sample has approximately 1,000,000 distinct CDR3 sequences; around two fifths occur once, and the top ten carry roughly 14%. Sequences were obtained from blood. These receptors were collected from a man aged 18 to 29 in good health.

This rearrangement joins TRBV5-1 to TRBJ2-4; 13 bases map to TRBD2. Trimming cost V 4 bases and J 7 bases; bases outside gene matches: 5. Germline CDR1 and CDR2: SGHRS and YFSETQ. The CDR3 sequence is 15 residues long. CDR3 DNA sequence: TGCGCCAGCAGCCGGGGACTAGCGGGGAGCAACATTCAGTACTTC. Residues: CASSRGLAGSNIQYF.

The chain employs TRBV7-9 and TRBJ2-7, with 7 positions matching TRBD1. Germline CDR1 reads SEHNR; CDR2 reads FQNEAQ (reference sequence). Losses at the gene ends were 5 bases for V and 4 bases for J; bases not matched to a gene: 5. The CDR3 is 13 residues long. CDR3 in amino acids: CASSPDRVYEQYF. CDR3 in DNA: TGTGCCAGCAGCCCAGACAGGGTATACGAGCAGTACTTC.

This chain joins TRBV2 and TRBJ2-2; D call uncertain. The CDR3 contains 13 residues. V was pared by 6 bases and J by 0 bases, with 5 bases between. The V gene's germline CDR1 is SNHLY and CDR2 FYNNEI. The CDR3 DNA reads TGTGCCAGCAGACAGACGAACACCGGGGAGCTGTTTTTT. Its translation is CASRQTNTGELFF.